This T cell receptor beta chain originates from a study of T cells in Graves' hyperthyroidism and ophthalmopathy. Regarding the study as a whole: Blood shared most expanded thyroid clonotypes above 0.001.

V was shortened by 7 bases and J by 0 bases, with 10 bases between the two germline ends. The CDR3 has 13 residues. Germline assignment: CDR1 MDHEN and CDR2 SYDVKM. Researchers took RNA transcripts and amplified the TCR beta CDR3 regions from them. TCR CDR3 underwent first-round RT-PCR with the HTBI primer set. TCRdb fed the multiplex PCR reads into MiXCR, producing one record per CDR3 protein. In the table there are approximately 590,000 distinct CDR3 sequences, approximately 15% of which are singletons. On this clonotype itself: Its antigen remains unknown.

Uncontrolled infection, other autoimmune disease, pregnancy or lactation led to exclusion. The clonotype comes from a woman in her 30s with Graves' hyperthyroidism. The chain uses TRBV28 and TRBJ2-7; possibly TRBD1 for D (5 bases). The source material was blood. The CDR3: CASTIDSSYEQYF. The DNA for the CDR3 is TGTGCCAGCACTATAGACAGCTCCTACGAGCAGTACTTC.